This T cell receptor (beta chain) is from a study of cytomegalovirus exposure and HLA in healthy donors. Findings and limits, study-wide: Owing to their indistinguishability, certain V segments, notably TRBV6-2 and TRBV6-3, were excluded. TCR beta V segments were, for the most part, productive about 87% or about 30% of the time in an earlier analysis. There were 160 or so TCR beta chains listed as cytomegalovirus-associated.

Trimming shortened V by 4 bases and J by 4 bases, and 13 bases separated the two germline ends. Germline loops: CDR1 SEHNR, CDR2 FQNEAQ (reference sequence). This CDR3 region has 14 residues. A word on this clone: Its antigen is currently unknown.

The PCR was carried out with 60 Vbeta primers and 13 Jbeta primers. Sequenced by immunoSEQ multiplex PCR; TCRdb stores in-frame clones only, minus some. The sample gives approximately 100,000 clones, roughly 82% of which show up once; under 8% is in the top ten. The rearrangement joins TRBV7-9 to TRBJ2-5; tentative D call: TRBD2 (5 bases). The sequenced sample consisted of PBMCs. The clonotype was recovered from a woman aged 45-60 years in good health and CMV-seropositive. The CDR3 region has the DNA TGTGCCAGCAGCTCGTATTCGGCGGGAGAGACCCAGTACTTC. It encodes CASSSYSAGETQYF.